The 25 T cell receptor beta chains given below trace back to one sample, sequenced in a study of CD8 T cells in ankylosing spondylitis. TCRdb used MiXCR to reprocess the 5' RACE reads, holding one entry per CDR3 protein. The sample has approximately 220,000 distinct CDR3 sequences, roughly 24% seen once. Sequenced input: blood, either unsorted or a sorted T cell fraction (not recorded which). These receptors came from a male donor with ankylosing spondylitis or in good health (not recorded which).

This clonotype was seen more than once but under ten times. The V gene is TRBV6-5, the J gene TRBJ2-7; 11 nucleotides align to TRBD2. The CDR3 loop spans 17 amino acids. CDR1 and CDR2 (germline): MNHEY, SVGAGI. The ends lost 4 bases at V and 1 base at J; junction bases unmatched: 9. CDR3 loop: CASSSPLAGGHSYEQYF. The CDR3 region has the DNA TGTGCCAGCAGTTCCCCTTTAGCGGGAGGGCATTCCTACGAGCAGTACTTC.

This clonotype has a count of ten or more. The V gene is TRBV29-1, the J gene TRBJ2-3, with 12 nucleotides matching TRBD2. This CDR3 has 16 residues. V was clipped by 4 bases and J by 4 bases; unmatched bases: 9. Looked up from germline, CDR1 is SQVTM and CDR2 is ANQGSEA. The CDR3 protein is CSVGGTSGRIADTQYF. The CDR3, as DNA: TGCAGCGTTGGGGGAACTAGCGGGAGGATAGCAGATACGCAGTATTTT.

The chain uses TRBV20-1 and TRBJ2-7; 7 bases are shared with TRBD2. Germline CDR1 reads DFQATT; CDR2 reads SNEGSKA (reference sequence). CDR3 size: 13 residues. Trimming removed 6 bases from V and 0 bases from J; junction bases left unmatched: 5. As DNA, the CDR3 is TGCAGTGCGCGGGGGTCGAGCTCCTACGAGCAGTACTTC. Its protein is CSARGSSSYEQYF.

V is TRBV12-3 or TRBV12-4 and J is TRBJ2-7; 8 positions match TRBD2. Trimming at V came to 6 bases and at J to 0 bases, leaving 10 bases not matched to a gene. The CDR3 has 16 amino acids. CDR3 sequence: CASSPVRLALSYEQYF. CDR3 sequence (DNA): TGTGCCAGCAGCCCTGTCCGACTAGCGCTCTCCTACGAGCAGTACTTC.

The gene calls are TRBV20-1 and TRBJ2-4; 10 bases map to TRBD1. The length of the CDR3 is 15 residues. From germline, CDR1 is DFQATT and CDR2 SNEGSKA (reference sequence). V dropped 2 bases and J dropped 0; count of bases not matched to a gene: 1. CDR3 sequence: CSARRDRGAKNIQYF. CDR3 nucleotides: TGCAGTGCTAGACGGGACAGGGGAGCCAAAAACATTCAGTACTTC.

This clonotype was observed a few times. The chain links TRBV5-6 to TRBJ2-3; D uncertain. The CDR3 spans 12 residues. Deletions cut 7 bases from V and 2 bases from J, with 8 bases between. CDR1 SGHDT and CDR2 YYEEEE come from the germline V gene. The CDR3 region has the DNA TGTGCCAGCGGGAAACTCACAGATACGCAGTATTTT. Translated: CASGKLTDTQYF.

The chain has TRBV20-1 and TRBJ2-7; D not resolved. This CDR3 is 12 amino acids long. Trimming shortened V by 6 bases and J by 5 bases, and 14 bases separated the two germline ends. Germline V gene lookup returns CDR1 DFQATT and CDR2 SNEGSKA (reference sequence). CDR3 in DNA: TGCAGTGCCCCCGCCTTTTCCCACGAGCAGTACTTC. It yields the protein CSAPAFSHEQYF.

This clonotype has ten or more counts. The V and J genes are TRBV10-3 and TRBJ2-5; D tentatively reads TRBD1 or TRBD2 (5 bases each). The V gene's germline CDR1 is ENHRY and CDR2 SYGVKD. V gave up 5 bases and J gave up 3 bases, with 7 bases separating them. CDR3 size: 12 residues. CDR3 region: CAISMGEETQYF. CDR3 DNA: TGTGCCATCAGTATGGGGGAAGAGACCCAGTACTTC.

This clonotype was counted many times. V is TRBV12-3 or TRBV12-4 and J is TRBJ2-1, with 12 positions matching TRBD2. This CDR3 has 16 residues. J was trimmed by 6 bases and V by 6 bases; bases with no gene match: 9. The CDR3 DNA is TGTGCCAGCAGCCGAGGGACTAGCGGGCGTGCCAATGAGCAGTTCTTC. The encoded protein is CASSRGTSGRANEQFF.

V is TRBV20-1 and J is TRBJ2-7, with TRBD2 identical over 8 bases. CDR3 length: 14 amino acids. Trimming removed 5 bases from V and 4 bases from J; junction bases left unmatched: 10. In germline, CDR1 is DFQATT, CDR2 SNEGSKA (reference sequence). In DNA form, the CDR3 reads TGCAGTGCTCAAAATCGGGGGGGCGCGTACGAGCAGTACTTC. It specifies CSAQNRGGAYEQYF.

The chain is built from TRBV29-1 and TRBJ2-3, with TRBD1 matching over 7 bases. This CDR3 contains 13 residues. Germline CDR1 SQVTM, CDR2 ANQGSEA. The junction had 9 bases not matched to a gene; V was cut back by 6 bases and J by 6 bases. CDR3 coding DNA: TGCAGCGTCGAGAGACAGGGCGACGATACGCAGTATTTT. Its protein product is CSVERQGDDTQYF.

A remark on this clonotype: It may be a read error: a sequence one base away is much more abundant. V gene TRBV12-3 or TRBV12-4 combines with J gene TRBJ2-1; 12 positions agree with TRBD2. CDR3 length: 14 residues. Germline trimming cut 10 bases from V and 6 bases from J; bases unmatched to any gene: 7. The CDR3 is CANSRTSGVNEQFF. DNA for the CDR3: TGTGCCAACAGCCGGACTAGCGGGGTCAATGAGCAGTTCTTC.

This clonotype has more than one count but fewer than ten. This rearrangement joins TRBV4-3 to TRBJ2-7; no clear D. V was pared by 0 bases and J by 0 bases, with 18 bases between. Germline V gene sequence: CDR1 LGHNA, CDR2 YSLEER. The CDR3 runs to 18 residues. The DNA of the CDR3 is TGCGCCAGCAGCCAAGATCTTTATTGGCGCGCTAGCTCCTACGAGCAGTACTTC. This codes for CASSQDLYWRASSYEQYF.

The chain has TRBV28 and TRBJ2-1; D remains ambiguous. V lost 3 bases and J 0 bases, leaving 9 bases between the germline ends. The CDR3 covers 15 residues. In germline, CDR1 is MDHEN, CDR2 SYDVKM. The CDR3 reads CASSFGSPSYNEQFF. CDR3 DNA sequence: TGTGCCAGCAGTTTTGGCAGCCCCTCCTACAATGAGCAGTTCTTC. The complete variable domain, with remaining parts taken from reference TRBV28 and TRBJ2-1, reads DVKVTQSSRYLVKRTGEKVFLECVQDMDHENMFWYRQDPGLGLRLIYFSYDVKMKEKGDIPEGYSVSREKKERFSLILESASTNQTSMYLCASSFGSPSYNEQFFGPGTRLTVL.

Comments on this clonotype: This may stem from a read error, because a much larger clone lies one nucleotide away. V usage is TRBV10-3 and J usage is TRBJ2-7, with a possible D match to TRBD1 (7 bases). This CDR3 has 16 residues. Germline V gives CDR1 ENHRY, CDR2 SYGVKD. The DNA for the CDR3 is TGTGCCATCAGTGAGTCACTAGGAGGGGGCACCTACGGGCAGTACTTC. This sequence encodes CAISESLGGGTYGQYF.

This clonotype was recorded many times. The CDR3 region is CASSVGGQGSYTF. CDR3 in DNA: TGTGCCAGCAGCGTAGGTGGGCAGGGGAGCTACACCTTC. This sequence joins TRBV9 and TRBJ1-2; weak D call: TRBD1 (6 bases). CDR3 length: 13 amino acids. The V gene's germline CDR1 is SGDLS and CDR2 YYNGEE. With 0 bases removed from V and 9 bases from J, the gap between germline ends came to 12 bases.

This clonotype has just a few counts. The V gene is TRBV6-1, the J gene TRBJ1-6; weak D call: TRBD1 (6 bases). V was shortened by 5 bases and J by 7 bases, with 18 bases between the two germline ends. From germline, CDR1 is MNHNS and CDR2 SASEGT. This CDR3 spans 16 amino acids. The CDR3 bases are TGTGCCAGCAGTAAAAGGGGGGGGGCGAAAAATTCACCCCTCCACTTT. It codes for CASSKRGGAKNSPLHF.

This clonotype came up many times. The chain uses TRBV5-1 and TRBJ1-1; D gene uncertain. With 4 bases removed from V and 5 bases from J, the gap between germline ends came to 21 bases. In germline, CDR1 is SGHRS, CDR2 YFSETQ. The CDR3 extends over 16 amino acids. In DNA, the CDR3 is TGCGCCAGCAGCCCCCACTCCGGGCTAACGGGAACTGAAGCTTTCTTT. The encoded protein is CASSPHSGLTGTEAFF.

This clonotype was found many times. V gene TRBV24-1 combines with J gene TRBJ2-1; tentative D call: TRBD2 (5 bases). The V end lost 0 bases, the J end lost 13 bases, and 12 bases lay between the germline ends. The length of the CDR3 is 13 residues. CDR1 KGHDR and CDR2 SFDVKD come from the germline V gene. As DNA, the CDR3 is TGTGCCACCAGTGATTTGGACGGGATGCGACAGTTCTTC. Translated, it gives CATSDLDGMRQFF.

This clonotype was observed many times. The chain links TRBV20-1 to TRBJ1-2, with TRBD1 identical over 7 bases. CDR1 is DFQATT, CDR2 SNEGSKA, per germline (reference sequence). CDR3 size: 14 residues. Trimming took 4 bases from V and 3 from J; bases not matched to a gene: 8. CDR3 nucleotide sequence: TGCAGTGCTATACAGGGGATCTCCCACTATGGCTACACCTTC. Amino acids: CSAIQGISHYGYTF.

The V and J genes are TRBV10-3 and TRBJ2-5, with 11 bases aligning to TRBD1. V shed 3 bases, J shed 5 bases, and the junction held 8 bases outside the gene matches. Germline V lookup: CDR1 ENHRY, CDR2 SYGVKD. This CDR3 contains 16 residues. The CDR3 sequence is CAISEGGTGGQETQYF. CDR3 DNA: TGTGCCATCAGTGAAGGCGGGACAGGGGGGCAGGAGACCCAGTACTTC.

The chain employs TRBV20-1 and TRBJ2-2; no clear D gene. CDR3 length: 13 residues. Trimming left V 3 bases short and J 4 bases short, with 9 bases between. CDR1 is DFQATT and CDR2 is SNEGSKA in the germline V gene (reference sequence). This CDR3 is CSASFPGTGELFF. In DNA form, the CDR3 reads TGCAGTGCTAGTTTCCCTGGCACCGGGGAGCTGTTTTTT.

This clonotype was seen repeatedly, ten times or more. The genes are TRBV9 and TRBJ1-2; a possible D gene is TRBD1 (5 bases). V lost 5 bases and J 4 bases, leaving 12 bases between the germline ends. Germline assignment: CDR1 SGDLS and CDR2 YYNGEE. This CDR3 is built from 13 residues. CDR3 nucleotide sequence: TGTGCCAGCAGTGCTGACGGGACCTATGGCTACACCTTC. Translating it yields CASSADGTYGYTF.

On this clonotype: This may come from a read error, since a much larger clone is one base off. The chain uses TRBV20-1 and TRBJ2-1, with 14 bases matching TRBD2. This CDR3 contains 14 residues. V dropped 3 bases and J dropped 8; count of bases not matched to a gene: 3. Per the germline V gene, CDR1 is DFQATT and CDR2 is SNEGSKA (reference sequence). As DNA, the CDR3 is TGCAGTGCTAGCGGGACTAGCGGGAGCTATGAGCAGTTCTTC. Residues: CSASGTSGSYEQFF.

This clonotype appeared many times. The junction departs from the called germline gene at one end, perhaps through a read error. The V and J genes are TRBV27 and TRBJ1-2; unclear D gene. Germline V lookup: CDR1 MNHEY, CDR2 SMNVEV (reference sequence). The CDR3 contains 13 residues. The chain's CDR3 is CASTRNANYGFTF. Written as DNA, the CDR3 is TGTGCCAGCACACGGAATGCTAACTATGGCTTCACCTTC.